This T cell receptor (beta chain) emerged from a study of blood T cell repertoires in COVID-19. V dropped 3 bases and J dropped 2; count of bases not matched to a gene: 5. The CDR3 extends over 16 amino acids. The germline V gene has CDR1 SGHDT and CDR2 YYEEEE. Per the original data handling: Estimates of nucleated cell counts were drawn from the amplification of reference gene primers. The data were produced by immunoSEQ multiplex PCR, yet TCRdb's version contains in-frame clones alone and is incomplete. The V and J calls and clone size are taken from that table; D and trimming were inferred from the DNA. The repertoire includes about 270,000 clones, roughly 84% of them detected once, and roughly 3.1% sits in the top ten.

V usage is TRBV5-6 and J usage is TRBJ2-1; 10 positions agree with TRBD1. Sequencing was carried out using peripheral blood. The source is a woman in her late teens or twenties with acute or convalescent COVID-19. The CDR3, as DNA: TGTGCCAGCAGCTGGGAGGGACAGGGGACCTACAATGAGCAGTTCTTC. Translating it yields CASSWEGQGTYNEQFF.